This T cell receptor beta chain originates from a study of technical replicates of blood from a handful of donors. V gave up 3 bases and J gave up 1 base; unmatched junction bases: 5. The CDR3 runs to 15 residues. Per the germline V gene, CDR1 is MDHEN and CDR2 is SYDVKM. TCRdb keeps only in-frame clones here, not all; method: immunoSEQ multiplex PCR. Here the sample spans 45,000 to 55,000 clones, roughly 95% being singletons. The sequence was collected from a human donor in good health. Sequenced input: T cells isolated from PBMCs. This chain joins TRBV28 and TRBJ2-7, with 8 bases that match TRBD2. The CDR3 here is CASSFSGGRSYEQYF. The DNA for the CDR3 is TGTGCCAGCAGTTTCTCGGGAGGGAGGTCCTACGAGCAGTACTTC.